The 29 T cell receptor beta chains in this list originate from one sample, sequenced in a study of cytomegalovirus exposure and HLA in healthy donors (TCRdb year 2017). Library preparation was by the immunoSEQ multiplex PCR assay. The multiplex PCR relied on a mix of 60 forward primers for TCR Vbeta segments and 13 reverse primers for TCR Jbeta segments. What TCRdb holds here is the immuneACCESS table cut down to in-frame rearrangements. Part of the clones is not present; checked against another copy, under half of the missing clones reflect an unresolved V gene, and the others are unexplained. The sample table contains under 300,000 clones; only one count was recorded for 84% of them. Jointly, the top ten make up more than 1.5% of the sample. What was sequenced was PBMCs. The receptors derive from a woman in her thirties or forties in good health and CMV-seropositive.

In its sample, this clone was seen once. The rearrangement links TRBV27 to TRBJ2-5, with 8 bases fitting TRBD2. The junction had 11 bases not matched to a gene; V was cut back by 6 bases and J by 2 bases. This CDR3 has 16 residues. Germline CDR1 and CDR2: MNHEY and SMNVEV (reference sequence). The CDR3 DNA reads TGTGCCAGCAGGCCGTGGGGTAGCGGGAAACAAGAGACCCAGTACTTC. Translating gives CASRPWGSGKQETQYF.

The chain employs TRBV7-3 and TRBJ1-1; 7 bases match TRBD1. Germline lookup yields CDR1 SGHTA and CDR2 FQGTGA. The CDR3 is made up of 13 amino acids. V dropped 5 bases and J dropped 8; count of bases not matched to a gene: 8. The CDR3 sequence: CASSGDSLGEAFF. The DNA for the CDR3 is TGTGCCAGCAGCGGGGACAGCCTAGGGGAAGCTTTCTTT. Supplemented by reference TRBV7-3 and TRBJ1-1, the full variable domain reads GAGVSQTPSNKVTEKGKYVELRCDPISGHTALYWYRQSLGQGPEFLIYFQGTGAADDSGLPNDRFFAVRPEGSVSTLKIQRTERGDSAVYLCASSGDSLGEAFFGQGTRLTVV.

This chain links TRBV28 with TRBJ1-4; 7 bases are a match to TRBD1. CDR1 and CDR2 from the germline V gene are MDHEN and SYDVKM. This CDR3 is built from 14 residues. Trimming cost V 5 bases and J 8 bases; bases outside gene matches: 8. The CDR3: CASSLTGVSEKLFF. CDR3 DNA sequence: TGTGCCAGCAGTCTTACAGGGGTCTCCGAAAAACTGTTTTTT.

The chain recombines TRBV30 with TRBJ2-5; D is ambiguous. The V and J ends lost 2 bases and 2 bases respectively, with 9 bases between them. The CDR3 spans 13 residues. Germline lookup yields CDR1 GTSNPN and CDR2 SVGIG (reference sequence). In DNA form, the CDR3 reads TGTGCCTGGAGTCGGAGATTTCAAGAGACCCAGTACTTC. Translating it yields CAWSRRFQETQYF. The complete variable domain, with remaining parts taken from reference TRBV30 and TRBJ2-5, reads SQTIHQWPATLVQPVGSPLSLECTVEGTSNPNLYWYRQAAGRGLQLLFYSVGIGQISSEVPQNLSASRPQDRQFILSSKKLLLSDSGFYLCAWSRRFQETQYFGPGTRLLVL.

The CDR3 DNA is TGTGCCAGCAGCCAAAGACAGGGGAGCACCGGGGAGCTGTTTTTT. It is translated as CASSQRQGSTGELFF. V gene TRBV7-8 combines with J gene TRBJ2-2, with 8 bases lining up with TRBD1. Germline V gives CDR1 SGHVS, CDR2 FQNEAQ. With V trimmed by 5 bases and J by 4 bases, 6 bases remained unmatched. The CDR3 spans 15 residues.

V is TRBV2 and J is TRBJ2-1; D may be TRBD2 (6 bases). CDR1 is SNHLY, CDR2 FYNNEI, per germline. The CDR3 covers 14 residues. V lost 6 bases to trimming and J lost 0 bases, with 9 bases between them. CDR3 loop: CASREGGSYNEQFF. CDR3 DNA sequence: TGTGCCAGCAGGGAGGGCGGCTCCTACAATGAGCAGTTCTTC.

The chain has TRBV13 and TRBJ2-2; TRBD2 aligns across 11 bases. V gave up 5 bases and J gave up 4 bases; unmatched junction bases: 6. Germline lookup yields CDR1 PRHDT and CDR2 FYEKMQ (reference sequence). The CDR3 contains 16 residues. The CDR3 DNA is TGTGCCAGCAGCAGACTAGCGGGACCTGGCACCGGGGAGCTGTTTTTT. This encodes CASSRLAGPGTGELFF. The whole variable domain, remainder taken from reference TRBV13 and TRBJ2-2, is AAGVIQSPRHLIKEKRETATLKCYPIPRHDTVYWYQQGPGQDPQFLISFYEKMQSDKGSIPDRFSAQQFSDYHSELNMSSLELGDSALYFCASSRLAGPGTGELFFGEGSRLTVL.

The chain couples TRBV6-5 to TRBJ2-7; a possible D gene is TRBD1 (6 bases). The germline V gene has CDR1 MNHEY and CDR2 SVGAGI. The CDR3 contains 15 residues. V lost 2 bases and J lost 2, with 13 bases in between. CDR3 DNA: TGTGCCAGCAGTTACCGGGGCAGGGGAGCCTACGAGCAGTACTTC. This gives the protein CASSYRGRGAYEQYF.

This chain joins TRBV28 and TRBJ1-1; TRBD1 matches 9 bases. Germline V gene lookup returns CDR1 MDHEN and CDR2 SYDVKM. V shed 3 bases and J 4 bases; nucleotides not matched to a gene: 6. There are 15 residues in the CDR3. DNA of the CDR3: TGTGCCAGCAGTTTGGGGGGACAGGGCGGCACTGAAGCTTTCTTT. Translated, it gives CASSLGGQGGTEAFF. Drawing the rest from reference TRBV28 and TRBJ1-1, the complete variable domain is DVKVTQSSRYLVKRTGEKVFLECVQDMDHENMFWYRQDPGLGLRLIYFSYDVKMKEKGDIPEGYSVSREKKERFSLILESASTNQTSMYLCASSLGGQGGTEAFFGQGTRLTVV.

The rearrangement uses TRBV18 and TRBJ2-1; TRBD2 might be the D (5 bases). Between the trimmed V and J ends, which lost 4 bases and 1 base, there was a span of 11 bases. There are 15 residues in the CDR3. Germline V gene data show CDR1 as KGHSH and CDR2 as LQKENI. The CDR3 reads CASSQQSGSYNEQFF. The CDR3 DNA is TGTGCCAGCTCACAGCAGAGCGGTTCCTACAATGAGCAGTTCTTC.

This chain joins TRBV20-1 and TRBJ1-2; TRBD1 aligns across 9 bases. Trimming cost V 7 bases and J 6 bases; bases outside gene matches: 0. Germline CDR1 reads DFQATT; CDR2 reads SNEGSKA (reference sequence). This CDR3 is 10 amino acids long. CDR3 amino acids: CSGDRDGYTF. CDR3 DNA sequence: TGCAGTGGGGACAGGGATGGCTACACCTTC.

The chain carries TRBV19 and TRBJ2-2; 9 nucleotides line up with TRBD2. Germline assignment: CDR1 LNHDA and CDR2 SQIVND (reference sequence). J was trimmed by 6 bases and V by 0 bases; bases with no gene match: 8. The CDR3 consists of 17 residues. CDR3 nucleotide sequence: TGTGCCAGTAGTATAGAACTTGCGGGAGGGCCTGCCGGGGAGCTGTTTTTT. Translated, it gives CASSIELAGGPAGELFF.

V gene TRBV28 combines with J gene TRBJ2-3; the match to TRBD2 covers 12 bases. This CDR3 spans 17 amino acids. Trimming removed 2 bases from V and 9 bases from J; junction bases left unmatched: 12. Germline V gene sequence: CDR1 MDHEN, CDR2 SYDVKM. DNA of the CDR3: TGTGCCAGCAGTTTAACCGGAGGGACTAGCGGGCGAGGGACGCAGTATTTT. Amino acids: CASSLTGGTSGRGTQYF. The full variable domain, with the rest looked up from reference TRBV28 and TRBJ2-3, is DVKVTQSSRYLVKRTGEKVFLECVQDMDHENMFWYRQDPGLGLRLIYFSYDVKMKEKGDIPEGYSVSREKKERFSLILESASTNQTSMYLCASSLTGGTSGRGTQYFGPGTRLTVL.

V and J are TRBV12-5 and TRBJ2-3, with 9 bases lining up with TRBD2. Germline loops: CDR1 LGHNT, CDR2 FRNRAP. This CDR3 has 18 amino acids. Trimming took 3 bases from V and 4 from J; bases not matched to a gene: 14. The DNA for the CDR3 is TGTGCTAGTGGTTTTCTTCTTGGGACTAGCAAGGACGCAGATACGCAGTATTTT. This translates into CASGFLLGTSKDADTQYF. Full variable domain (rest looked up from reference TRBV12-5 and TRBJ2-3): DARVTQTPRHKVTEMGQEVTMRCQPILGHNTVFWYRQTMMQGLELLAYFRNRAPLDDSGMPKDRFSAEMPDATLATLKIQPSEPRDSAVYFCASGFLLGTSKDADTQYFGPGTRLTVL.

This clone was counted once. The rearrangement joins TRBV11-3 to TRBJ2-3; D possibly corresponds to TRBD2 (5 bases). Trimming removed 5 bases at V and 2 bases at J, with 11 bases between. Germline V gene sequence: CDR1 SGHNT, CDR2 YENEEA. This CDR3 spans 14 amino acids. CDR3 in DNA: TGTGCCAGCAGCCTTAGCGAGATCACAGATACGCAGTATTTT. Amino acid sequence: CASSLSEITDTQYF.

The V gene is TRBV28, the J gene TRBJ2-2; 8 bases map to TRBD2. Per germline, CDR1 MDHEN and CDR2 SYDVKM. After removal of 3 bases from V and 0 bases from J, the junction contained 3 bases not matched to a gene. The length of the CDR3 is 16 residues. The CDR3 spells CASSLVSGANTGELFF. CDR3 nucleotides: TGTGCCAGCAGTTTGGTTAGCGGGGCGAACACCGGGGAGCTGTTTTTT.

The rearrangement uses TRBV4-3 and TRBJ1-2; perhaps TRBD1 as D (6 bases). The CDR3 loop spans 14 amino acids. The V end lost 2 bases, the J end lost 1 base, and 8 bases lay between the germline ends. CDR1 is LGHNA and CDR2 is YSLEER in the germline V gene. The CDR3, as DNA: TGCGCCAGCAGCCAACTAGGGGGTAACTATGGCTACACCTTC. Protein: CASSQLGGNYGYTF.

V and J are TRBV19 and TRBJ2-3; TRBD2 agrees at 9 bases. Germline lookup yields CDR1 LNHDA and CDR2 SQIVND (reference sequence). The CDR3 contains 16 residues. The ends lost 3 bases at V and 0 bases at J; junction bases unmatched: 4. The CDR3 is CASSMLAGGSTDTQYF. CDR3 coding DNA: TGTGCCAGTAGTATGCTGGCGGGAGGGAGCACAGATACGCAGTATTTT.

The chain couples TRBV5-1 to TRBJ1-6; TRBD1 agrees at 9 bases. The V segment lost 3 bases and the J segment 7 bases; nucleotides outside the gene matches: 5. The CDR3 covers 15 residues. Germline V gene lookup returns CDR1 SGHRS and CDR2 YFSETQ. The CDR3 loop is CASSSVGTGNSPLHF. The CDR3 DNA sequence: TGCGCCAGCAGCTCCGTCGGGACAGGGAATTCACCCCTCCACTTT.

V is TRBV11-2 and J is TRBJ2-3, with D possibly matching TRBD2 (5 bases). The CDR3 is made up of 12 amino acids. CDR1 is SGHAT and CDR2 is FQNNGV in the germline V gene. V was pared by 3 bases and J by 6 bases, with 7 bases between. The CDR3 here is CASSFPGDTQYF. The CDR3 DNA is TGTGCCAGCAGCTTCCCGGGGGATACGCAGTATTTT.

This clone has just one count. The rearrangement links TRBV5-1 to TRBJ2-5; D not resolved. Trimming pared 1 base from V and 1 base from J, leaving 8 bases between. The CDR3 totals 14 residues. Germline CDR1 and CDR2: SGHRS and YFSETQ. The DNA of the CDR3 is TGCGCCAGCAGCTTGATAGGCGGCCAAGAGACCCAGTACTTC. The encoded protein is CASSLIGGQETQYF.

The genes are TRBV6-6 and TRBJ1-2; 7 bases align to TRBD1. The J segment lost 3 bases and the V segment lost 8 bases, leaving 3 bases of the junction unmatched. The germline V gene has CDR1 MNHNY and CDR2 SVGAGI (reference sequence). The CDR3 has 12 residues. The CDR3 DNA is TGTGCCAGCGTAACAGGGGACTATGGCTACACCTTC. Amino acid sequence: CASVTGDYGYTF.

The CDR3 reads CSAPVPGEQYF. Here the CDR3 DNA reads TGCAGTGCCCCCGTCCCGGGGGAGCAGTACTTC. The chain carries TRBV20-1 and TRBJ2-7, with D possibly being TRBD2 (5 bases). The CDR3 spans 11 residues. V was pared by 6 bases and J by 7 bases, with 13 bases between. CDR1 DFQATT and CDR2 SNEGSKA come from the germline V gene (reference sequence).

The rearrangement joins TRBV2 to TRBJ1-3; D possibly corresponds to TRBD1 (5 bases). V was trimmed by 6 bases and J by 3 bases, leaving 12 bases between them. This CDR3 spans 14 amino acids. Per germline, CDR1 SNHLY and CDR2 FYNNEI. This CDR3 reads CASRPDSLGNTIYF. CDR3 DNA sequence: TGTGCCAGCAGACCCGACAGTCTTGGAAACACCATATATTTT.

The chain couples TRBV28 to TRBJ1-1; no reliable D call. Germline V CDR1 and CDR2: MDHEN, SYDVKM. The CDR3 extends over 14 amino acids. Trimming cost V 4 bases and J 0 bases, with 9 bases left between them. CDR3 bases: TGTGCCAGCAGTTCCCTGAGCTTGAACACTGAAGCTTTCTTT. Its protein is CASSSLSLNTEAFF.

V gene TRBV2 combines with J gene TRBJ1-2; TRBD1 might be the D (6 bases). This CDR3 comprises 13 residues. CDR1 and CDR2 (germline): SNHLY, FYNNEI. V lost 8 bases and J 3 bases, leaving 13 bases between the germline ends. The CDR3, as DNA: TGTGCCAGCCGAAACAGGGTTGACTATGGCTACACCTTC. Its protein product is CASRNRVDYGYTF.

The CDR3 loop is CASARILGASGSTDTQYF. CDR3 nucleotide sequence: TGTGCCAGCGCTCGAATACTCGGGGCTAGCGGTAGCACAGATACGCAGTATTTT. V is TRBV27 and J is TRBJ2-3; TRBD2 agrees at 7 bases. V was pared by 8 bases and J by 0 bases, with 17 bases of the junction left unmatched. In germline, CDR1 is MNHEY, CDR2 SMNVEV (reference sequence). The CDR3 has 18 residues.

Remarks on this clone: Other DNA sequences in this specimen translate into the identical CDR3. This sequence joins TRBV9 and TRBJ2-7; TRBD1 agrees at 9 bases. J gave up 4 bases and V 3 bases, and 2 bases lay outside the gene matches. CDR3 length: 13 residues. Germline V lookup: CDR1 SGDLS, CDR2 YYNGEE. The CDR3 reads CASSGDRAYEQYF. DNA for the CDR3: TGTGCCAGCAGCGGGGACAGGGCTTACGAGCAGTACTTC.

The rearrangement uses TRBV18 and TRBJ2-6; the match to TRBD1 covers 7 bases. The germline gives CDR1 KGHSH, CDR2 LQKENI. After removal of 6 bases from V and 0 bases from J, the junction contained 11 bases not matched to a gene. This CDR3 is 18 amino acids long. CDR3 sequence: CASSPLTGSSSGANVLTF. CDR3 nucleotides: TGTGCCAGCTCTCCCCTGACAGGGTCTTCCTCTGGGGCCAACGTCCTGACTTTC. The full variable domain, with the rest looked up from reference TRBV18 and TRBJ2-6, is NAGVMQNPRHLVRRRGQEARLRCSPMKGHSHVYWYRQLPEEGLKFMVYLQKENIIDESGMPKERFSAEFPKEGPSILRIQQVVRGDSAAYFCASSPLTGSSSGANVLTFGAGSRLTVL.